These T cell receptor beta chains were read from a single sample in a study of blood T cell repertoires in COVID-19. TCRdb's table, derived via immunoSEQ multiplex PCR, lists solely in-frame clones and lacks some. The sample has some 200,000 clones; under 90% are singletons. The sample comprised PBMCs or T cells enriched from blood (not recorded which). All receptors come from a woman between 45 and 60 years old with acute COVID-19. Each CDR3 is given with its conserved first and last residue. A D gene is named only where the DNA matches it firmly. The size entry is marked missing in some rows and otherwise reads once, few, many or a size class.

V gene,clone size,J gene,D gene,CDR3 protein,CDR3 DNA
TRBV5-1,NA,TRBJ1-6,NA,CASSLDSGSVNSPLHF,TGCGCCAGCAGCTTGGATTCCGGGAGCGTTAATTCACCCCTCCACTTT
TRBV7-2,NA,TRBJ1-1,NA,CASSLIGVLNMNTEAFF,TGTGCCAGCAGCTTAATTGGAGTCCTCAATATGAACACTGAAGCTTTCTTT
TRBV27,NA,TRBJ2-5,TRBD1,CASSQDRAGTQYF,TGTGCCAGCAGCCAAGACAGGGCAGGGACCCAGTACTTC
TRBV7-9,NA,TRBJ1-5,NA,CASSLVEGQPQHF,TGTGCCAGCAGCTTAGTAGAGGGCCAGCCCCAGCATTTT
TRBV29-1,NA,TRBJ2-7,TRBD1,CSVARGMYEQYF,TGCAGCGTTGCCAGGGGGATGTACGAGCAGTACTTC
TRBV19,NA,TRBJ1-3,NA,CASSMDSTFSGNTIYF,TGTGCCAGTAGTATGGACAGCACCTTCTCTGGAAACACCATATATTTT
TRBV6-2/TRBV6-3,once,TRBJ2-7,NA,CASSPRRFYEQYF,TGTGCCAGCAGTCCCCGTCGGTTTTACGAGCAGTACTTC
TRBV21-1,NA,TRBJ1-2,NA,CASVDSLYGYTF,TGTGCCAGCGTGGACAGCCTCTATGGCTACACCTTC
TRBV7-2,NA,TRBJ2-7,NA,CASSLGMTSGSYEQYF,TGTGCCAGCAGCTTAGGTATGACCAGCGGGTCCTACGAGCAGTACTTC
TRBV12-3/TRBV12-4,NA,TRBJ1-2,NA,CASSLFPNYGYTF,TGTGCCAGCAGTTTATTCCCGAACTATGGCTACACCTTC
TRBV18,NA,TRBJ2-2,NA,CASSDRTGELFF,TGTGCCAGCTCCGACAGAACCGGGGAGCTGTTTTTT
TRBV18,NA,TRBJ2-1,TRBD2,CASSPQGLAGAEEQFF,TGTGCCAGCTCACCACAGGGACTAGCGGGAGCGGAGGAGCAGTTCTTC
TRBV7-7,NA,TRBJ1-5,NA,CASSLIRPPLTRFNQPQHF,TGTGCCAGCAGCTTAATACGCCCCCCCCTTACACGTTTCAATCAGCCCCAGCATTTT
TRBV7-8,few,TRBJ2-7,NA,CASSLTGSREQYF,TGTGCCAGCAGTCTAACAGGGAGTCGTGAGCAGTACTTC
TRBV7-9,NA,TRBJ2-2,TRBD1,CASSLGAGGDPSNTGELFF,TGTGCCAGCAGCTTAGGGGCAGGGGGCGACCCATCGAACACCGGGGAGCTGTTTTTT
TRBV5-1,NA,TRBJ2-6,NA,CASSFPSSGANVLTF,TGCGCCAGCAGCTTTCCCTCCTCTGGGGCCAACGTCCTGACTTTC
TRBV7-2,NA,TRBJ1-5,NA,CASSLVAGYSNQPQHF,TGTGCCAGCAGCTTAGTCGCGGGGTATAGCAATCAGCCCCAGCATTTT
TRBV7-2,NA,TRBJ2-1,TRBD2,CASSLAQASGFNEQFF,TGTGCCAGCAGCTTAGCTCAGGCTAGCGGCTTCAATGAGCAGTTCTTC
TRBV5-1,NA,TRBJ1-5,NA,CASSLEGDTLPQHF,TGCGCCAGCAGCTTGGAGGGGGACACCCTGCCCCAGCATTTT
TRBV6-5,few,TRBJ1-2,NA,CASSYARGFGYTF,TGTGCCAGCAGTTACGCTCGGGGTTTCGGCTACACCTTC
TRBV6-6,once,TRBJ2-2,NA,CASIERPGGAAGELFF,TGTGCCAGCATTGAGCGCCCTGGCGGAGCCGCCGGGGAGCTGTTTTTT
TRBV7-3,NA,TRBJ2-7,NA,CASSYDISYEQYF,TGTGCCAGCAGCTACGACATAAGCTACGAGCAGTACTTC
TRBV10-3,NA,TRBJ1-6,NA,CAISEFGVSTSSPLHF,TGTGCCATCAGTGAGTTCGGGGTATCCACATCCTCACCCCTCCACTTT
TRBV5-1,NA,TRBJ1-6,TRBD1,CASSPTGGAKSPLHF,TGCGCCAGCAGCCCCACAGGGGGCGCAAAGTCACCCCTCCACTTT
TRBV15,NA,TRBJ2-3,TRBD2,CATSGRLAGGSTDTQYF,TGTGCCACCAGCGGACGACTAGCGGGGGGGAGCACAGATACGCAGTATTTT
TRBV19,NA,TRBJ1-2,NA,CASRGETGLGYTF,TGTGCCAGTAGGGGCGAGACAGGACTTGGCTACACCTTC
TRBV28,NA,TRBJ2-7,NA,CASSWTRDQGRPSSVRYEQYF,TGTGCCAGCAGTTGGACTCGCGACCAAGGAAGGCCCTCGTCCGTCCGATACGAGCAGTACTTC
TRBV19,NA,TRBJ2-3,NA,CASSTYGDTQYF,TGTGCCAGTAGTACGTACGGGGATACGCAGTATTTT
TRBV28,NA,TRBJ1-2,TRBD1,CASRSSGTGGGYGYTF,TGTGCCAGCAGATCCTCCGGGACAGGGGGCGGGTATGGCTACACCTTC
TRBV6-2/TRBV6-3,many,TRBJ1-2,NA,CASSYSHGQAKHYGYTF,TGTGCCAGCAGTTACTCTCACGGCCAGGCGAAACACTATGGCTACACCTTC
TRBV28,NA,TRBJ1-4,NA,CAIRGAGGVEKLFF,TGTGCCATCCGCGGGGCGGGGGGTGTCGAAAAACTGTTTTTT